The source of this T cell receptor (beta chain) is a study of blood T cell repertoires in COVID-19. The table came from immunoSEQ multiplex PCR; TCRdb's copy has only in-frame clones and leaves some out. The table shows fewer than 300,000 clones, with over 75% occurring only once. CDR1 and CDR2 (germline): SGHRS, YFSETQ. V shed 1 base, J shed 1 base, and the junction held 4 bases outside the gene matches. The CDR3 runs to 16 residues. This TCR derives from a man in his late teens or twenties who had recovered from COVID-19. Source material: PBMCs or T cells enriched from blood (not recorded which). The chain employs TRBV5-1 and TRBJ2-1; 8 nucleotides align to TRBD2. The chain's CDR3 is CASSLYAGGSYNEQFF. The CDR3 DNA reads TGCGCCAGCAGCTTGTACGCGGGAGGATCCTACAATGAGCAGTTCTTC. The entire variable domain, with the rest obtained from reference TRBV5-1 and TRBJ2-1, is as follows: KAGVTQTPRYLIKTRGQQVTLSCSPISGHRSVSWYQQTPGQGLQFLFEYFSETQRNKGNFPGRFSGRQFSNSRSEMNVSTLELGDSALYLCASSLYAGGSYNEQFFGPGTRLTVL.